This T cell receptor (beta chain) was observed in a study of human T cells and chemical hapten exposure. Across the whole study: Patients were mainly female, each with alopecia areata, totalis or universalis.

CDR3 length: 14 residues. The trim removed 7 bases at V and 5 bases at J, leaving 7 bases unmatched. The germline CDR1 and CDR2 sequences are MNHNS and SASEGT. This clonotype was observed at least ten times. Individual cDNA molecules in this library carried unique molecular identifiers. Using its own MiXCR run on the RACE reads, TCRdb lists one record per CDR3 protein. The data show approximately 34,000 distinct CDR3 sequences, 5.5% to 8% seen once. Documented time point: patch test 1, 2 weeks after DPC sensitization. Treatment specified: therapeutic diphenylcyclopropenone sensitization with weekly scalp DPC. Unfractionated whole blood served as the source for total RNA extraction.

The chain is built from TRBV6-1 and TRBJ1-5, with 8 bases fitting TRBD1. The material was whole blood, obtained in connection with sensitization to the hapten diphenylcyclopropenone (DPC). The clonotype was recovered from a woman in her 30s with alopecia areata. Some clones in this sample may be carry-over from other donors' samples. The DNA of the CDR3 is TGTGCCAGCATTACGGACAGGGAGTATCAGCCCCAGCATTTT. Protein product: CASITDREYQPQHF.